The 15 T cell receptor beta chains listed next were all sequenced from one sample in a study of shared clonotypes between healthy human individuals. Using immunoSEQ multiplex PCR, the repertoire was profiled, and TCRdb retains in-frame clones only, with some absent. The sample yields 2 million to 2.5 million clones, about 95% seen once. The naive CD8 subset, CD45RO-negative cells positively selected for CCR7, excluded terminally differentiated effector memory CD45RA+ cells. Sequencing input: naive CD8+ T cells sorted from blood. These receptors came from a man aged 18 to 29 in good health.

This chain links TRBV4-3 with TRBJ2-5; D uncertain. CDR3 length equals 15 residues. Germline loops: CDR1 LGHNA, CDR2 YSLEER. Trimming removed 0 bases at V and 5 bases at J, with 13 bases between. CDR3 coding DNA: TGCGCCAGCAGCCAAGATTGGGCGGAGTCCGAGACCCAGTACTTC. It is translated as CASSQDWAESETQYF.

The CDR3 coding sequence is TGTGCCAGCAGCCAGGGGGGCGCCGGGGAGCTGTTTTTT. Translated, it gives CASSQGGAGELFF. The gene calls are TRBV14 and TRBJ2-2; perhaps D is TRBD1 or TRBD2 (6 bases each). The germline V gene has CDR1 SGHDN and CDR2 FVKESK. V shed 3 bases and J shed 6 bases, with 8 bases lying between them. This CDR3 spans 13 amino acids.

The rearrangement uses TRBV7-9 and TRBJ2-7, with a weak D call TRBD1 (6 bases). The CDR3 has 16 amino acids. V shed 3 bases and J shed 2 bases, with 17 bases lying between them. Germline V CDR1 and CDR2: SEHNR, FQNEAQ (reference sequence). For the CDR3, the DNA is TGTGCCAGCAGCTTTATACAGGGCCTCCGCGCCTACGAGCAGTACTTC. This codes for CASSFIQGLRAYEQYF.

The chain employs TRBV6-6 and TRBJ2-7, with 7 positions matching TRBD2. Germline CDR1 MNHNY, CDR2 SVGAGI (reference sequence). V was pared by 4 bases and J by 2 bases, with 11 bases of the junction left unmatched. The CDR3 has 16 amino acids. CDR3 region: CASSSLGGFGPYEQYF. CDR3 nucleotide sequence: TGTGCCAGCAGTTCCCTGGGGGGGTTCGGGCCCTACGAGCAGTACTTC.

The chain employs TRBV5-6 and TRBJ1-6, with a possible D match to TRBD1 (5 bases). The V end was cut by 1 base, the J end by 6 bases, with 17 bases between. CDR1 is SGHDT and CDR2 is YYEEEE in the germline V gene. This CDR3 spans 17 amino acids. CDR3 nucleotides: TGTGCCAGCAGCTTGTCCAGGGCGAGTTTGGGTAATTCACCCCTCCACTTT. Encoded protein: CASSLSRASLGNSPLHF.

About this clone: Other DNA sequences in the sample encode the same CDR3. The chain couples TRBV5-4 to TRBJ2-3; TRBD2 matches at 8 bases. Trimming at V came to 0 bases and at J to 0 bases, leaving 0 bases not matched to a gene. This CDR3 contains 15 residues. CDR1 is SGHNT and CDR2 is YYREEE in the germline V gene (reference sequence). The CDR3 protein is CASSLAGGSTDTQYF. The CDR3 bases are TGTGCCAGCAGCTTGGCGGGGGGGAGCACAGATACGCAGTATTTT. The full variable domain, with the rest looked up from reference TRBV5-4 and TRBJ2-3, is ETGVTQSPTHLIKTRGQQVTLRCSSQSGHNTVSWYQQALGQGPQFIFQYYREEENGRGNFPPRFSGLQFPNYSSELNVNALELDDSALYLCASSLAGGSTDTQYFGPGTRLTVL.

This clone was counted once. The V call is TRBV4-2, the J call TRBJ2-1; D is perhaps TRBD2 (5 bases). Germline-derived CDR1 and CDR2 are LGHNA and YNFKEQ. The V gene lost 0 bases and the J gene lost 8 bases, with 14 bases spanning the gap. The CDR3 has 15 residues. CDR3 in amino acids: CASSQDREGRDEQFF. Written as DNA, the CDR3 is TGTGCCAGCAGCCAAGATCGGGAAGGGCGCGATGAGCAGTTCTTC.

The chain combines TRBV7-8 with TRBJ2-7; TRBD2 aligns across 9 bases. The CDR3 has 17 residues. The germline CDR1 and CDR2 sequences are SGHVS and FQNEAQ. Trimming at V came to 5 bases and at J to 6 bases, leaving 17 bases not matched to a gene. The CDR3 is CASSPFFLGLAFTEQYF. CDR3 DNA: TGTGCCAGCAGCCCCTTTTTTTTGGGACTAGCCTTTACCGAGCAGTACTTC.

This clone was counted a single time. The V call is TRBV4-2, the J call TRBJ1-1, with D unclear. The CDR3 is 14 residues long. V shed 0 bases and J shed 7 bases, with 12 bases lying between them. The germline V gene has CDR1 LGHNA and CDR2 YNFKEQ. The CDR3 bases are TGTGCCAGCAGCCAAGAACTCCTGATAGATGAAGCTTTCTTT. Translated, it gives CASSQELLIDEAFF.

This chain joins TRBV28 and TRBJ1-2; no clear D. Germline V gene lookup returns CDR1 MDHEN and CDR2 SYDVKM. The V gene lost 6 bases and the J gene lost 0 bases, with 20 bases spanning the gap. This CDR3 is built from 17 residues. For the CDR3, the DNA is TGTGCCAGCAGCTCGGATCTCCTGGACCGAACTAACTATGGCTACACCTTC. This codes for CASSSDLLDRTNYGYTF.

Of note for this clone: This same CDR3 is encoded by further DNA sequences in the sample. This chain links TRBV9 with TRBJ2-3, with TRBD1 matching over 9 bases. The CDR3 is made up of 15 amino acids. Trimming removed 4 bases from V and 3 bases from J; junction bases left unmatched: 6. Germline lookup yields CDR1 SGDLS and CDR2 YYNGEE. The CDR3 DNA reads as TGTGCCAGCAGCTTACAGGGGGCTCGGACAGATACGCAGTATTTT. It codes for CASSLQGARTDTQYF.

The genes are TRBV6-5 and TRBJ2-7; 8 bases are a match to TRBD1. The V segment lost 5 bases and the J segment 7 bases; nucleotides outside the gene matches: 13. Germline V gene data show CDR1 as MNHEY and CDR2 as SVGAGI. CDR3 length: 15 amino acids. The CDR3 sequence is CASSAGTGQGLEQYF. In DNA form, the CDR3 reads TGTGCCAGCAGTGCGGGGACAGGCCAGGGGTTGGAGCAGTACTTC.

The rearrangement uses TRBV15 and TRBJ1-6, with unresolved D. Germline lookup yields CDR1 LNHNV and CDR2 YYDKDF (reference sequence). The ends were cut back, 4 bases at V and 9 bases at J, with 13 bases in the middle. This CDR3 has 14 residues. For the CDR3, the DNA is TGTGCCACCAGCAAGGGAACGAGCTTTTCACCCCTCCACTTT. It is translated as CATSKGTSFSPLHF.

The sample holds one count of this clone. This sequence joins TRBV7-6 and TRBJ2-7; tentative D call: TRBD2 (5 bases). Looked up from germline, CDR1 is SGHVS and CDR2 is FNYEAQ. The CDR3 runs 17 residues. V lost 2 bases and J lost 0, with 17 bases in between. CDR3 DNA sequence: TGTGCCAGCAGCTTATTAATGGGCGCGGGCAGCTCCTACGAGCAGTACTTC. Its protein is CASSLLMGAGSSYEQYF.

In the case of this clone: One junction end does not reproduce the germline sequence, and a read error may be involved. The V call is TRBV28, the J call TRBJ1-4; D is ambiguous. CDR1 and CDR2 from the germline V gene are MDHEN and SYDVKM. This CDR3 has 15 residues. As DNA, the CDR3 is TGTGCCAGCAGTTTATCTTCAGGACTTAATGAAAAACTATTTTTT. It encodes CASSLSSGLNEKLFF.